What follows describes a single T cell receptor beta chain. Its antigen remains unidentified. The V and J ends lost 7 bases and 7 bases, in that order; junction bases with no gene match: 6. The CDR3 totals 13 residues. The germline V gene encodes CDR1 SNHLY and CDR2 FYNNEI. The source of the sample is a study of response to subunit inactivated influenza vaccine. Study-wide results and limits: The authors proposed limited new T cell recruitment per seasonal influenza vaccination.

MiXCR, run by TCRdb on the RT-PCR reads, gives a single entry per CDR3 protein. The profile covers hundreds of thousands of distinct CDR3 sequences, with approximately 10% appearing a single time and 9.5% to 12% taken by the ten largest. These sequences were also reported in another study, on T cells expressing NK-cell markers. In that study: The authors made TCR beta cDNA libraries by 5'RACE template switching. This switching added a universal primer site and UMIs. It was from sorted CD3+CD56+NKG2C+, CD3+CD56+NKG2C- and CD3+CD56-NKG2C+ T cells that TCR beta repertoires came. Several of the experiments relied on an anti-gamma-delta TCR antibody so that only alpha-beta TCR T cells were sorted. There were a handful of donors in whom these clonotypes also led the CD3+CD56-NKG2C+ fraction.

V usage is TRBV2 and J usage is TRBJ2-1; TRBD1 matches 8 bases. This clonotype was obtained from a man aged 45-60 years who received an inactivated influenza vaccine. Sequencing was performed on PBMCs from blood, taken on the day of vaccination. The CDR3: CASIPGGLNEQFF. CDR3 in DNA: TGTGCCAGCATACCAGGGGGCTTGAATGAGCAGTTCTTC.